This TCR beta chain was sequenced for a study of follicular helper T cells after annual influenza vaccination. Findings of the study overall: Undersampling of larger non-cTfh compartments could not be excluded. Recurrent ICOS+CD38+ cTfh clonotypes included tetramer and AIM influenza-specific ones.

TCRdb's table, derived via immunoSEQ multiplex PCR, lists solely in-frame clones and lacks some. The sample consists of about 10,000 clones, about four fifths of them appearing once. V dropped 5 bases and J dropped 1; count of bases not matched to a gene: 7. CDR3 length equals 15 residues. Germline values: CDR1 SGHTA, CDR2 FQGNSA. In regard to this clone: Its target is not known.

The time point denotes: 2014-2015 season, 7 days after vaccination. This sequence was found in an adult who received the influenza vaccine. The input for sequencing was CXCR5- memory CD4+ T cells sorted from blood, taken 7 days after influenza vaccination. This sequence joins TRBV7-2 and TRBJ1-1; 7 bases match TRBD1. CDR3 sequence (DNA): TGTGCCAGCAGCCCAACCGGGACAGCGAACACTGAAGCTTTCTTT. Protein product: CASSPTGTANTEAFF.